Listed below are T cell receptor beta chains from one sample, sequenced in a study of T-cell reconstitution after alpha-beta-depleted transplantation in children. Via MiXCR, TCRdb re-called the PCR reads, giving one row per CDR3 protein. The data hold approximately 89,000 distinct CDR3 sequences, with around a sixth observed a single time. The starting material was PBMCs, mostly from graft donor cells, obtained 180 days after TCRalphabeta/CD19-depleted stem cell transplant. The receptors derive from a male patient between 2 and 15 years old who had a stem cell transplant for acute lymphoblastic leukemia, so the T cells may come from the graft donor. Both conserved end residues are part of each CDR3. The D gene is left open where the match is weak. Clone size appears in some rows only: once, few, many, or a class for an expanded clone.

v_gene: TRBV20-1; j_gene: TRBJ2-1; d_gene: TRBD1; len: 14; abundance: .; CDR3nt: TGCAGTGCTAGAGATGGACAGGGCCTCAATGAGCAGTTCTTC; CDR3aa: CSARDGQGLNEQFF
v_gene: TRBV7-2; j_gene: TRBJ1-2; d_gene: .; len: 13; abundance: .; CDR3nt: TGTGCCAGCAGCCCGACGGCGAACTATGGCTACACCTTC; CDR3aa: CASSPTANYGYTF
v_gene: TRBV20-1; j_gene: TRBJ2-3; d_gene: .; len: 17; abundance: many; CDR3nt: TGCAGTGCTAGTAACGAATTGTTGAGGGTCCACACAGATACGCAGTATTTT; CDR3aa: CSASNELLRVHTDTQYF
v_gene: TRBV20-1; j_gene: TRBJ1-5; d_gene: TRBD1; len: 14; abundance: many; CDR3nt: TGCAGTGCCTCACAGGGGGGGAGCAATCAGCCCCAGCATTTT; CDR3aa: CSASQGGSNQPQHF
v_gene: TRBV7-2; j_gene: TRBJ2-3; d_gene: TRBD2; len: 15; abundance: few; CDR3nt: TGTGCCAGCAGCAGCTTTAGCGGGAGGGCAGATACGCAGTATTTT; CDR3aa: CASSSFSGRADTQYF
v_gene: TRBV15; j_gene: TRBJ1-5; d_gene: .; len: 18; abundance: .; CDR3nt: TGTGCCACCAGCAGAGAGGGACGGGGCTGGTGGAGCAATCAGCCCCAGCATTTT; CDR3aa: CATSREGRGWWSNQPQHF
v_gene: TRBV10-3; j_gene: TRBJ2-2; d_gene: TRBD2; len: 15; abundance: few; CDR3nt: TGTGCCATCTCCTCGCGGGGGTTGAACACCGGGGAGCTGTTTTTT; CDR3aa: CAISSRGLNTGELFF
v_gene: TRBV5-1; j_gene: TRBJ2-3; d_gene: .; len: 15; abundance: .; CDR3nt: TGCGCCAGCAGCGTAGTGGGGGTAGGCACAGATACGCAGTATTTT; CDR3aa: CASSVVGVGTDTQYF
v_gene: TRBV6-6; j_gene: TRBJ2-2; d_gene: .; len: 11; abundance: few; CDR3nt: TGTGCCAGCAGTCCCCTCCGGGAGCTGTTTTTT; CDR3aa: CASSPLRELFF
v_gene: TRBV7-6; j_gene: TRBJ2-3; d_gene: .; len: 15; abundance: .; CDR3nt: TGTGCCAGCAGCCCGACAGGACTTAGCACAGATACGCAGTATTTT; CDR3aa: CASSPTGLSTDTQYF
v_gene: TRBV7-9; j_gene: TRBJ2-7; d_gene: TRBD1; len: 15; abundance: few; CDR3nt: TGTGCCAGCAGCTCCCGCAGGGGGCTTGTCTACGAGCAGTACTTC; CDR3aa: CASSSRRGLVYEQYF
v_gene: TRBV20-1; j_gene: TRBJ2-2; d_gene: .; len: 14; abundance: few; CDR3nt: TGCAGTGCTACCGTTGGGGGGCCCACCGGGGAGCTGTTTTTT; CDR3aa: CSATVGGPTGELFF
v_gene: TRBV6-1; j_gene: TRBJ1-5; d_gene: .; len: 15; abundance: .; CDR3nt: TGTGCCAGCAGCCCCTGGCAGGGAGGCAATCAGCCCCAGCATTTT; CDR3aa: CASSPWQGGNQPQHF
v_gene: TRBV20-1; j_gene: TRBJ2-7; d_gene: .; len: 13; abundance: few; CDR3nt: TGCAGTGCTAGAGTCCCGGGGACCGGCGAGCAGTACTTC; CDR3aa: CSARVPGTGEQYF
v_gene: TRBV4-3; j_gene: TRBJ2-7; d_gene: .; len: 15; abundance: few; CDR3nt: TGCGCCAGCAGCCAAGGGGGAGGACAAAACTACGAGCAGTACTTC; CDR3aa: CASSQGGGQNYEQYF
v_gene: TRBV12-3/TRBV12-4; j_gene: TRBJ2-3; d_gene: TRBD1; len: 15; abundance: many; CDR3nt: TGTGCCAGCTCCCTCTTGACAGGGGGCGCAGATACGCAGTATTTT; CDR3aa: CASSLLTGGADTQYF
v_gene: TRBV30; j_gene: TRBJ2-7; d_gene: TRBD1; len: 13; abundance: .; CDR3nt: TGTGCCTGGACAGGGACAGGGGGAAGCGAGCAGTACTTC; CDR3aa: CAWTGTGGSEQYF
v_gene: TRBV5-1; j_gene: TRBJ2-6; d_gene: .; len: 16; abundance: .; CDR3nt: TGCGCCAGCAGCCTGGGGGTTTTTGGCGGGGCCAACGTCCTGACTTTC; CDR3aa: CASSLGVFGGANVLTF
v_gene: TRBV7-2; j_gene: TRBJ1-5; d_gene: .; len: 14; abundance: many; CDR3nt: TGTGCCAGCAGCTCCGAGGGATGGGATCAGCCCCAGCATTTT; CDR3aa: CASSSEGWDQPQHF
v_gene: TRBV20-1; j_gene: TRBJ2-1; d_gene: .; len: 13; abundance: .; CDR3nt: TGCAGTGCTAGTCGGGCGGGATACAATGAGCAGTTCTTC; CDR3aa: CSASRAGYNEQFF
v_gene: TRBV5-1; j_gene: TRBJ2-2; d_gene: TRBD1; len: 14; abundance: .; CDR3nt: TGCGCCAGCAGCTTGGCCGGGACAGACGGGGAGCTGTTTTTT; CDR3aa: CASSLAGTDGELFF
v_gene: TRBV24-1; j_gene: TRBJ2-5; d_gene: .; len: 14; abundance: many; CDR3nt: TGTGCCACCAGTGATCGACTAGTTCAAGAGACCCAGTACTTC; CDR3aa: CATSDRLVQETQYF
v_gene: TRBV10-3; j_gene: TRBJ2-5; d_gene: TRBD2; len: 16; abundance: few; CDR3nt: TGTGCCATCAGTGAGTCAGTACTAGCGGGGGTAAAGACCCAGTACTTC; CDR3aa: CAISESVLAGVKTQYF
v_gene: TRBV12-3/TRBV12-4; j_gene: TRBJ2-1; d_gene: .; len: 15; abundance: few; CDR3nt: TGTGCCAGCAGTTTAACCGAGTCTCAGGTTAGTGGTCAGTTCTTC; CDR3aa: CASSLTESQVSGQFF
v_gene: TRBV6-1; j_gene: TRBJ2-3; d_gene: .; len: 16; abundance: .; CDR3nt: TGTGCCAGCAGTCTTCGACGGGGGGCAATACCAGATACGCAGTATTTT; CDR3aa: CASSLRRGAIPDTQYF
v_gene: TRBV5-1; j_gene: TRBJ1-4; d_gene: .; len: 15; abundance: .; CDR3nt: TGCGCCAGCAGGCCTGCCGGCACAGGGCGAGAAAAACTGTTTTTT; CDR3aa: CASRPAGTGREKLFF
v_gene: TRBV11-2; j_gene: TRBJ2-5; d_gene: .; len: 13; abundance: many; CDR3nt: TGTGCCAGCAGCTTAGGGGGCCAAGAGACCCAGTACTTC; CDR3aa: CASSLGGQETQYF